This is a list of T cell receptor beta chains from one sample in a study of regulatory T cells in long-lasting Graves disease. TCRdb recomputed calls from the multiplex PCR reads with MiXCR, one row per CDR3 protein. The repertoire consists of about 430,000 distinct CDR3 sequences, with 15% occurring once and the leading ten covering about 8%. These same data were also listed under a study on T cells in Graves' hyperthyroidism and ophthalmopathy.

Sequencing used peripheral blood mononuclear cells (PBMCs), obtained at new diagnosis, from a patient treated with antithyroid drugs. Source of these receptors: a woman between 35 and 50 years old with Graves disease. CDR3s include the opening cysteine and the closing phenylalanine or tryptophan. A D gene is named only where the DNA matches it firmly. Size values are once, few and many counts, or a class for expanded clones, and some rows have none.

V gene: TRBV3-1; J gene: TRBJ2-1; D gene: TRBD2; clone size: few; CDR3 protein: CASSHDAAAGGLNEQFF; CDR3 DNA: TGTGCCAGCAGCCATGATGCCGCGGCGGGAGGCCTTAATGAGCAGTTCTTC
V gene: TRBV27; J gene: TRBJ2-1; D gene: .; clone size: .; CDR3 protein: CASSLTKSSYNEQFF; CDR3 DNA: TGTGCCAGCAGTTTAACGAAAAGCTCCTACAATGAGCAGTTCTTC
V gene: TRBV7-9; J gene: TRBJ2-2; D gene: .; clone size: few; CDR3 protein: CATGTSNTGELFF; CDR3 DNA: TGTGCCACCGGGACTTCGAACACCGGGGAGCTGTTTTTT
V gene: TRBV28; J gene: TRBJ1-2; D gene: .; clone size: many; CDR3 protein: CASSPGQNVVGYTF; CDR3 DNA: TGTGCCAGCAGCCCCGGACAGAACGTTGTTGGCTACACCTTC
V gene: TRBV28; J gene: TRBJ2-1; D gene: .; clone size: many; CDR3 protein: CASSLLAETSYNEQFF; CDR3 DNA: TGTGCCAGCAGTTTACTGGCGGAGACCTCCTACAATGAGCAGTTCTTC
V gene: TRBV29-1; J gene: TRBJ2-1; D gene: .; clone size: many; CDR3 protein: CSVVTQFQFNEQFF; CDR3 DNA: TGCAGCGTTGTTACTCAGTTTCAGTTCAATGAGCAGTTCTTC
V gene: TRBV27; J gene: TRBJ1-2; D gene: TRBD1; clone size: .; CDR3 protein: CASSFQGTEIGGYTF; CDR3 DNA: TGTGCCAGCAGTTTCCAGGGGACAGAAATCGGAGGCTACACCTTC
V gene: TRBV11-3; J gene: TRBJ2-3; D gene: TRBD2; clone size: many; CDR3 protein: CASSSRTSTTDTQYF; CDR3 DNA: TGTGCCAGCAGCTCCCGGACTAGCACAACGGATACGCAGTATTTT
V gene: TRBV6-5; J gene: TRBJ2-2; D gene: .; clone size: many; CDR3 protein: CASSYSNQVVNTGELFF; CDR3 DNA: TGTGCCAGCAGTTACTCGAACCAGGTTGTGAACACCGGGGAGCTGTTTTTT
V gene: TRBV30; J gene: TRBJ2-5; D gene: .; clone size: many; CDR3 protein: CAWTRWLAPGETQYF; CDR3 DNA: TGTGCCTGGACCCGGTGGCTAGCCCCCGGTGAGACCCAGTACTTC
V gene: TRBV27; J gene: TRBJ2-7; D gene: TRBD2; clone size: many; CDR3 protein: CASSFQSSGSYEQYF; CDR3 DNA: TGTGCCAGCAGTTTTCAGTCTAGCGGGAGTTACGAGCAGTACTTC
V gene: TRBV5-1; J gene: TRBJ1-2; D gene: .; clone size: .; CDR3 protein: CASSPETGIRSYGYTF; CDR3 DNA: TGCGCCAGCAGCCCTGAGACGGGCATCCGCTCCTATGGCTACACCTTC
V gene: TRBV29-1; J gene: TRBJ2-7; D gene: .; clone size: many; CDR3 protein: CSVGDPAYEQYF; CDR3 DNA: TGCAGCGTTGGGGACCCAGCCTACGAGCAGTACTTC
V gene: TRBV4-3; J gene: TRBJ2-7; D gene: .; clone size: few; CDR3 protein: CASSQDLSGLYEQYF; CDR3 DNA: TGCGCCAGCAGCCAAGACTTATCGGGACTCTACGAGCAGTACTTC
V gene: TRBV7-2; J gene: TRBJ2-1; D gene: TRBD2; clone size: many; CDR3 protein: CASSYGLAGPMYNEQFF; CDR3 DNA: TGTGCCAGCAGCTACGGACTAGCGGGCCCGATGTACAATGAGCAGTTCTTC
V gene: TRBV12-3/TRBV12-4; J gene: TRBJ1-3; D gene: .; clone size: many; CDR3 protein: CASSFEGNTIYF; CDR3 DNA: TGTGCCAGCAGTTTTGAGGGAAACACCATATATTTT
V gene: TRBV29-1; J gene: TRBJ2-7; D gene: .; clone size: many; CDR3 protein: CSVEGGTNFEQYF; CDR3 DNA: TGCAGCGTTGAGGGTGGGACCAATTTTGAGCAGTACTTC
V gene: TRBV27; J gene: TRBJ2-5; D gene: .; clone size: few; CDR3 protein: CASGLQETQYF; CDR3 DNA: TGTGCCAGCGGGCTTCAAGAGACCCAGTACTTC
V gene: TRBV11-2; J gene: TRBJ2-3; D gene: TRBD2; clone size: many; CDR3 protein: CASSNHGLAVKQYF; CDR3 DNA: TGTGCCAGCAGCAACCACGGACTAGCGGTTAAGCAGTATTTT
V gene: TRBV7-2; J gene: TRBJ2-3; D gene: .; clone size: many; CDR3 protein: CASSSRQGGRRDTQYF; CDR3 DNA: TGTGCCAGCAGCTCTAGACAGGGAGGCCGCCGGGATACGCAGTATTTT
V gene: TRBV7-9; J gene: TRBJ2-7; D gene: TRBD1; clone size: many; CDR3 protein: CASSPHLSGQGGYEQYF; CDR3 DNA: TGTGCCAGCAGCCCGCACCTCTCGGGACAGGGGGGCTACGAGCAGTACTTC
V gene: TRBV4-3; J gene: TRBJ2-2; D gene: TRBD1; clone size: many; CDR3 protein: CASRRDSTTGELFF; CDR3 DNA: TGCGCCAGCAGGAGGGACAGTACGACCGGGGAGCTGTTTTTT
V gene: TRBV6-2/TRBV6-3; J gene: TRBJ2-4; D gene: .; clone size: many; CDR3 protein: CASSQSGDLAKNIQYF; CDR3 DNA: TGTGCCAGCAGCCAAAGCGGAGATTTAGCCAAAAACATTCAGTACTTC
V gene: TRBV25-1; J gene: TRBJ1-1; D gene: .; clone size: .; CDR3 protein: CAGSGGMHTEAFF; CDR3 DNA: TGTGCCGGCAGTGGGGGGATGCACACTGAAGCTTTCTTT